This passage covers 3 T cell receptor beta chains from one sample sequenced in a study of shared clonotypes between healthy human individuals. This table comes from immunoSEQ multiplex PCR, and its TCRdb copy is limited to in-frame clones, with some not included. This sample has about a million clones; around three quarters occur once, and the top ten carry approximately 0.95%. Sequenced input: memory CD4+ T cells from PBMCs. Subset indicated: CD45RA-negative fraction. All receptors derive from a man between 18 and 35 years old in good health. Some clones in this sample may be carry-over from other donors' samples.

This chain links TRBV29-1 with TRBJ1-1; possible D gene TRBD1, 6 bases. The length of the CDR3 is 14 residues. Germline CDR1 and CDR2: SQVTM and ANQGSEA. V dropped 7 bases and J dropped 2 bases, with 17 bases sitting between them. Here the CDR3 reads CSAAGGAFNTEAFF. The CDR3 DNA sequence: TGCAGCGCCGCCGGGGGGGCCTTTAACACTGAAGCTTTCTTT. Supplemented by reference TRBV29-1 and TRBJ1-1, the full variable domain reads SAVISQKPSRDICQRGTSLTIQCQVDSQVTMMFWYRQQPGQSLTLIATANQGSEATYESGFVIDKFPISRPNLTFSTLTVSNMSPEDSSIYLCSAAGGAFNTEAFFGQGTRLTVV.

V and J are TRBV30 and TRBJ1-2, with a possible D match to TRBD1 (5 bases). Looked up from germline, CDR1 is GTSNPN and CDR2 is SVGIG (reference sequence). V dropped 1 base and J dropped 8 bases, with 11 bases sitting between them. The CDR3 covers 12 residues. The CDR3 coding sequence is TGTGCCTGGAGTGGTGGAGGGACCGGCTACACCTTC. This codes for CAWSGGGTGYTF.

A note on this clone: Other DNA variants within this sample encode the same CDR3. CDR3 protein: CASRGTLTEAFF. Written as DNA, the CDR3 is TGTGCCAGCAGGGGCACACTCACTGAAGCTTTCTTT. The chain employs TRBV28 and TRBJ1-1; D gene unclear. V lost 6 bases, J lost 4 bases, and 9 bases lay in between. The CDR3 is 12 residues long. Germline values: CDR1 MDHEN, CDR2 SYDVKM.